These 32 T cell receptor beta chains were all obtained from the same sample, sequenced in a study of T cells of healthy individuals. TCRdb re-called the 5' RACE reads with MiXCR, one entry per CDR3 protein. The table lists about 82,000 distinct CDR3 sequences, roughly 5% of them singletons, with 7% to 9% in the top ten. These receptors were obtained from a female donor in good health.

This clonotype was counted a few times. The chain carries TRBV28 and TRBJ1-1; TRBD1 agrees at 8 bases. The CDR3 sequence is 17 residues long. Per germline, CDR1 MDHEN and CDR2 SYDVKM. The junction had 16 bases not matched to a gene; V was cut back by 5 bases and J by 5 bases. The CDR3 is CASSQLYSTGDETEAFF. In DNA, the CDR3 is TGTGCCAGCAGTCAACTATACTCGACAGGGGATGAAACTGAAGCTTTCTTT.

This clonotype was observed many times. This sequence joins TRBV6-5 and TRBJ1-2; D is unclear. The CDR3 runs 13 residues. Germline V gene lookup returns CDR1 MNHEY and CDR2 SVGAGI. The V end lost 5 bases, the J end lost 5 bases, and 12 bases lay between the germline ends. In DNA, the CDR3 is TGTGCCAGCAGTGTCGGGAGGGCTTATGGCTACACCTTC. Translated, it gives CASSVGRAYGYTF.

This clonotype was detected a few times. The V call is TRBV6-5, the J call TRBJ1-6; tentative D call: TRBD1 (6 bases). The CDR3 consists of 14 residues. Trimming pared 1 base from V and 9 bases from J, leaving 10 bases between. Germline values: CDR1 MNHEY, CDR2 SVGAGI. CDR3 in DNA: TGTGCCAGCAGTTACTGGGAGGACAGTTCACCCCTCCACTTT. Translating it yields CASSYWEDSSPLHF.

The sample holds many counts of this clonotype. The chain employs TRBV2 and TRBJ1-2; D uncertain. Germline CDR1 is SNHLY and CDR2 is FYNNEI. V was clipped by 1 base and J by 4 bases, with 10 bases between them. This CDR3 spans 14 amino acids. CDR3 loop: CASSEGGPIYGYTF. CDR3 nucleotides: TGTGCCAGCAGTGAAGGGGGTCCCATCTATGGCTACACCTTC.

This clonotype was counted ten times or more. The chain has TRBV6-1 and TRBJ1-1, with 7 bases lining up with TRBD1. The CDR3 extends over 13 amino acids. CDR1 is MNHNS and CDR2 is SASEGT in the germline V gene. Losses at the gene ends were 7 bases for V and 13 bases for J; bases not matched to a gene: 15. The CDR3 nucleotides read TGTGCCAGCACCAAGGGAGGGCAGGGGGAGCGTTTCTTT. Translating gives CASTKGGQGERFF.

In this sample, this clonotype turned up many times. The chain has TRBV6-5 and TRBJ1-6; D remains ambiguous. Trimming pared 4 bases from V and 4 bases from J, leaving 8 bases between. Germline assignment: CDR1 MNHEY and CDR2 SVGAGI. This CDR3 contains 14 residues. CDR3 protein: CASSFGTYNSPLHF. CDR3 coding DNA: TGTGCCAGCAGTTTCGGCACTTATAATTCACCCCTCCACTTT.

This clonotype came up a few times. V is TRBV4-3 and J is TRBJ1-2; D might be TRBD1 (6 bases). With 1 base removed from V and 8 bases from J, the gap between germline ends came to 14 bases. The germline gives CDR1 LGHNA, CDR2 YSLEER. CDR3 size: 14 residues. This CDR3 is CASSQVLGGRGYTF. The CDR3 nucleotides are TGCGCCAGCAGCCAAGTACTTGGGGGCCGAGGCTACACCTTC.

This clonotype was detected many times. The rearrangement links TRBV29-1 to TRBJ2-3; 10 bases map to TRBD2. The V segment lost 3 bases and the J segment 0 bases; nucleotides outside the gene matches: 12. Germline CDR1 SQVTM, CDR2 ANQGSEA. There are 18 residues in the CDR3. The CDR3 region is CSVEVLAGETSSTDTQYF. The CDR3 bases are TGCAGCGTTGAGGTTCTAGCGGGAGAGACCTCTAGCACAGATACGCAGTATTTT.

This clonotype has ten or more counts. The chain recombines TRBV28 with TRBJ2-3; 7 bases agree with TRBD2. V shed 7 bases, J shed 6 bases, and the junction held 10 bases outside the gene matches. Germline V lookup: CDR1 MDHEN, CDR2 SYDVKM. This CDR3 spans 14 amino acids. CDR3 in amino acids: CASMTGGPKDTQYF. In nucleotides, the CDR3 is TGTGCCAGCATGACGGGGGGACCCAAGGATACGCAGTATTTT.

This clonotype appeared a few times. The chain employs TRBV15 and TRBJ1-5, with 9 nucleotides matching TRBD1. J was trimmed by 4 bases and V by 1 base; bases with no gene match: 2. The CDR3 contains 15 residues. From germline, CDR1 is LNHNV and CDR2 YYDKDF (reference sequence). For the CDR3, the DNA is TGTGCCACCAGCAGAGCTGGACAGGGGAATCAGCCCCAGCATTTT. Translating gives CATSRAGQGNQPQHF. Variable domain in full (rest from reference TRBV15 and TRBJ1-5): DAMVIQNPRYQVTQFGKPVTLSCSQTLNHNVMYWYQQKSSQAPKLLFHYYDKDFNNEADTPDNFQSRRPNTSFCFLDIRSPGLGDTAMYLCATSRAGQGNQPQHFGDGTRLSIL.

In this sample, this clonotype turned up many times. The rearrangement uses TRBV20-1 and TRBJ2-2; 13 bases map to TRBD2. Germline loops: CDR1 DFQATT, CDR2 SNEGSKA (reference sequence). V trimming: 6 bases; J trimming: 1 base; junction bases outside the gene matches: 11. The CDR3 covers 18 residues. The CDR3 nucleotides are TGCAGTGCCCCCGAGACTAGCGGGAGGAGTTGGAACACCGGGGAGCTGTTTTTT. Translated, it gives CSAPETSGRSWNTGELFF.

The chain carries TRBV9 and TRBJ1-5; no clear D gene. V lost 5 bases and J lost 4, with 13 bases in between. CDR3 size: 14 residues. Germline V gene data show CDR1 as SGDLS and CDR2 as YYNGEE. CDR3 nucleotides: TGTGCCAGCAGTCTAGACGGCGAGAATCAGCCCCAGCATTTT. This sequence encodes CASSLDGENQPQHF.

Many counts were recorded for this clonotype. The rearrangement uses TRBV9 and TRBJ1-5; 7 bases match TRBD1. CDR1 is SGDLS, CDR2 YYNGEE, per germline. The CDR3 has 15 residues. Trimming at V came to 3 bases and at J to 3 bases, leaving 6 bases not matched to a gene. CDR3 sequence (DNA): TGTGCCAGCAGCGCGGGACAGTCATTCAATCAGCCCCAGCATTTT. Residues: CASSAGQSFNQPQHF.

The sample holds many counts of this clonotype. CDR3 DNA sequence: TGCGCCAGCAGCCAAGAGTGGGGCCAGGGGCACTATGGCTACACCTTC. Amino acids: CASSQEWGQGHYGYTF. The chain combines TRBV4-3 with TRBJ1-2; a possible D gene is TRBD1 (6 bases). V lost 0 bases, J lost 3 bases, and 14 bases lay in between. The germline CDR1 and CDR2 sequences are LGHNA and YSLEER. This CDR3 contains 16 residues.

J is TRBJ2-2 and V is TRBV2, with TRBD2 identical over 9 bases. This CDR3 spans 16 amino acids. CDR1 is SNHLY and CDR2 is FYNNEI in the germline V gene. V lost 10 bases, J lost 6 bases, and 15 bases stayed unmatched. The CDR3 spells CAILSPSGTVPGELFF. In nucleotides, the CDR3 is TGTGCCATCCTATCCCCTAGCGGGACGGTCCCCGGGGAGCTGTTTTTT.

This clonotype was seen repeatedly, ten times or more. CDR3 sequence (DNA): TGCAGCGCCGACGCCCAGGGGATGCCTTTCTTT. This sequence encodes CSADAQGMPFF. This chain connects TRBV29-1 to TRBJ1-1; perhaps TRBD1 as D (6 bases). Trimming removed 7 bases at V and 12 bases at J, with 18 bases between. Germline assignment: CDR1 SQVTM and CDR2 ANQGSEA. The CDR3 length is 11 residues.

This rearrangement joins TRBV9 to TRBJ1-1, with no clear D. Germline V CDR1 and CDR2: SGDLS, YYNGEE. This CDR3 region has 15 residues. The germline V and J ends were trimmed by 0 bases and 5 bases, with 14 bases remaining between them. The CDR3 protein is CASSVEGRSKTEAFF. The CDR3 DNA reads TGTGCCAGCAGCGTAGAGGGCAGGTCCAAAACTGAAGCTTTCTTT.

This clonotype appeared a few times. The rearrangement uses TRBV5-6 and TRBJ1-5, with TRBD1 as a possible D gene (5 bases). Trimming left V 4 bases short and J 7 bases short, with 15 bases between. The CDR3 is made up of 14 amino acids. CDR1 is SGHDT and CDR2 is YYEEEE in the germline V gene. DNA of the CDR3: TGTGCCAGCAGCAAGACAGCTGCTCGCCAGCCCCAGCATTTT. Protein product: CASSKTAARQPQHF. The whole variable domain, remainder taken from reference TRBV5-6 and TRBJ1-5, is DAGVTQSPTHLIKTRGQQVTLRCSPKSGHDTVSWYQQALGQGPQFIFQYYEEEERQRGNFPDRFSGHQFPNYSSELNVNALLLGDSALYLCASSKTAARQPQHFGDGTRLSIL.

CDR3 protein: CASSQGQSQETQYF. DNA for the CDR3: TGTGCCAGCAGCCAGGGACAGTCCCAAGAGACCCAGTACTTC. V and J are TRBV11-2 and TRBJ2-5; TRBD1 matches at 7 bases. This CDR3 region has 14 residues. V dropped 5 bases and J dropped 1; count of bases not matched to a gene: 4. Germline values: CDR1 SGHAT, CDR2 FQNNGV.

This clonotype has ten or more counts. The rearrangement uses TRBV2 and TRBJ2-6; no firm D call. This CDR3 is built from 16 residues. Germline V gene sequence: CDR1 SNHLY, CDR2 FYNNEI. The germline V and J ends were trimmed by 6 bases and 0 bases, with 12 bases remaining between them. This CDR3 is CASRGNMVSGANVLTF. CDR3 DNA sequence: TGTGCCAGCAGGGGGAACATGGTCTCTGGGGCCAACGTCCTGACTTTC. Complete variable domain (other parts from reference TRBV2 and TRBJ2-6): EPEVTQTPSHQVTQMGQEVILRCVPISNHLYFYWYRQILGQKVEFLVSFYNNEISEKSEIFDDQFSVERPDGSNFTLKIRSTKLEDSAMYFCASRGNMVSGANVLTFGAGSRLTVL.

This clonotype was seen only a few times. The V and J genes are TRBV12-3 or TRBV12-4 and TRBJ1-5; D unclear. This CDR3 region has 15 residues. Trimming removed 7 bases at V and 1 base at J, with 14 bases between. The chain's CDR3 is CASTAEAGSNQPQHF. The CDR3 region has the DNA TGTGCCAGCACCGCCGAAGCGGGGAGCAATCAGCCCCAGCATTTT.

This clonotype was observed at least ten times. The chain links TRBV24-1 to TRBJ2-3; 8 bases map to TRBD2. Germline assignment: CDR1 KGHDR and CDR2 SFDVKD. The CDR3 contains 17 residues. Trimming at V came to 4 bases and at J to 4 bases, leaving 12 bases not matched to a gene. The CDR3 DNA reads TGTGCCACCAGTGACCCAGCGGGGGCGAATGTCGCAGATACGCAGTATTTT. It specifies CATSDPAGANVADTQYF.

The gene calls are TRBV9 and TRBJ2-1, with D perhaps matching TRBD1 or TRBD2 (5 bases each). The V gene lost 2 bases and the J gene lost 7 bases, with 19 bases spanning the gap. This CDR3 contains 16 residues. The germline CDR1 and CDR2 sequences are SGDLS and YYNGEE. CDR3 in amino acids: CASSVSGTYGDNEQFF. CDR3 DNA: TGTGCCAGCAGCGTTTCCGGGACCTATGGGGATAATGAGCAGTTCTTC.

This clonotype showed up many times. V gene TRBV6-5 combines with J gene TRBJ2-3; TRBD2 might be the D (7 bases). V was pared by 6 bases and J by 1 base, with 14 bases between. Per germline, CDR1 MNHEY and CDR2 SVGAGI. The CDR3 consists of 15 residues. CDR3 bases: TGTGCCAGCAGCATAGGGGGGGGGGGCACAGATACGCAGTATTTT. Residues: CASSIGGGGTDTQYF.

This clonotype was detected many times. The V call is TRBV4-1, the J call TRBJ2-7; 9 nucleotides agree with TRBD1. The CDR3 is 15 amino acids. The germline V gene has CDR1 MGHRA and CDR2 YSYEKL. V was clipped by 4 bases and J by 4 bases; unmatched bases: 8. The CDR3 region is CASSPGQGSEYEQYF. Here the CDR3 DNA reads TGCGCCAGCAGCCCCGGACAGGGGTCTGAGTACGAGCAGTACTTC.

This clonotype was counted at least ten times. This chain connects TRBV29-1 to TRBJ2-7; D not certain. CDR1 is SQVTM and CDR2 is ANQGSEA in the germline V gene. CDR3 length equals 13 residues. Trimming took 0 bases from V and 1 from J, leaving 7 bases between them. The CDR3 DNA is TGCAGCGTTGAAGAGGACGGTTCCTACGAGCAGTACTTC. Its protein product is CSVEEDGSYEQYF.

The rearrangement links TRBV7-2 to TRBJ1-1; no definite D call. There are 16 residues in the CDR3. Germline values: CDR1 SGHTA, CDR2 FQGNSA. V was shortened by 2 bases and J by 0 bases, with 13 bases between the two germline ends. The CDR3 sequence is CASSLSTRTMNTEAFF. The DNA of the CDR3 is TGTGCCAGCAGCTTATCTACCCGGACTATGAACACTGAAGCTTTCTTT. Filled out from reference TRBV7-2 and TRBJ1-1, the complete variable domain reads GAGVSQSPSNKVTEKGKDVELRCDPISGHTALYWYRQSLGQGLEFLIYFQGNSAPDKSGLPSDRFSAERTGGSVSTLTIQRTQQEDSAVYLCASSLSTRTMNTEAFFGQGTRLTVV.

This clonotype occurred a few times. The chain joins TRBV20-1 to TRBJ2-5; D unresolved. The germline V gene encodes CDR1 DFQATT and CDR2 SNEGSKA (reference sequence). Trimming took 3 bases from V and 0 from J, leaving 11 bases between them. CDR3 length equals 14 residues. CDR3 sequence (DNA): TGCAGTGCTAGGACTCGTCTTTACCAAGAGACCCAGTACTTC. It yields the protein CSARTRLYQETQYF.

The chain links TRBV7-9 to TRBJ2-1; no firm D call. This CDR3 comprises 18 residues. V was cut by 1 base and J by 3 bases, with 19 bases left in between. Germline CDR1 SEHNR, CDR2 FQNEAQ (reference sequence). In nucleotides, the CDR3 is TGTGCCAGCAGCTTAGTCCGGACCACGGGTCTAGACTACAATGAGCAGTTCTTC. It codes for CASSLVRTTGLDYNEQFF.

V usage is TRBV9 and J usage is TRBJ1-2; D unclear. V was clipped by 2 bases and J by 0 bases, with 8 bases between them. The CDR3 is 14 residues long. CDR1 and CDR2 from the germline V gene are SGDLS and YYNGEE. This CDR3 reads CASSVVEANYGYTF. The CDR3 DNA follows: TGTGCCAGCAGCGTCGTAGAGGCTAACTATGGCTACACCTTC.

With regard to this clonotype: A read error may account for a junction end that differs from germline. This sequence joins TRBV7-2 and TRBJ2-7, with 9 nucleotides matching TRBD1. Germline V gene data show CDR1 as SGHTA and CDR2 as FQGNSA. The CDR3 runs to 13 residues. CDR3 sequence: CASSPGQGTLGTF. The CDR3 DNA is TGTGCCAGCAGCCCGGGACAGGGTACACTCGGGACGTTC.

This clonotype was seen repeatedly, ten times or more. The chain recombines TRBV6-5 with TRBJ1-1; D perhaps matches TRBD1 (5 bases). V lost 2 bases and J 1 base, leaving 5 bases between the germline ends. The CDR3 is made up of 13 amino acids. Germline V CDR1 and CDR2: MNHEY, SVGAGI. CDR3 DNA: TGTGCCAGCAGTTACAGGGGGAACACTGAAGCTTTCTTT. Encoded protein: CASSYRGNTEAFF.